The rows below give T cell receptor beta chains drawn from one sample of a study of blood T cell repertoires in COVID-19. Using immunoSEQ multiplex PCR, the repertoire was profiled, and TCRdb retains in-frame clones only, with some absent. The sample carries over 250,000 clones, around nine tenths recorded once. The material sequenced was PBMCs or T cells enriched from blood (not recorded which). The receptors originated from a middle-aged man who had recovered from COVID-19. Both conserved end residues are part of each CDR3. The D gene is left open where the match is weak. Clone size, where shown, is once, few, many, or a class for clones that have expanded.

j_call,d_call,clone_size,v_call,cdr3_aa,cdr3_nt
TRBJ2-3,TRBD2,NA,TRBV19,CASATSGRADTQYF,TGTGCCAGCGCGACTAGCGGGAGGGCAGATACGCAGTATTTT
TRBJ2-3,TRBD2,NA,TRBV11-2,CASSLLAGITDTQYF,TGTGCCAGCAGCCTACTAGCGGGAATTACAGATACGCAGTATTTT
TRBJ2-7,TRBD1,NA,TRBV18,CASSGQGSSYEQYF,TGTGCCAGCTCAGGACAGGGGAGCTCCTACGAGCAGTACTTC
TRBJ1-3,TRBD1,NA,TRBV19,CASSPMQGVGNTIYF,TGTGCCAGTAGTCCGATGCAGGGGGTTGGAAACACCATATATTTT
TRBJ2-1,TRBD2,NA,TRBV28,CASSFEGGPSYNEQFF,TGTGCCAGCAGTTTTGAGGGAGGGCCGTCCTACAATGAGCAGTTCTTC
TRBJ2-5,TRBD1,NA,TRBV3-1/TRBV3-2,CASSHFDRGQETQYF,TGTGCCAGCAGCCACTTCGACAGGGGGCAAGAGACCCAGTACTTC
TRBJ2-2,NA,NA,TRBV14,CASSQDLDYTGELFF,TGTGCCAGCAGCCAAGATTTGGACTACACCGGGGAGCTGTTTTTT
TRBJ2-2,NA,NA,TRBV6-6,CASSFFSSTGELFF,TGTGCCAGCAGTTTTTTCAGTTCCACCGGGGAGCTGTTTTTT
TRBJ1-1,NA,few,TRBV6-5,CASTPGGPEAFF,TGTGCCAGCACCCCGGGAGGTCCTGAAGCTTTCTTT
TRBJ1-2,NA,NA,TRBV6-5,CASSPSRKVNYGYTF,TGTGCCAGCAGCCCATCCAGGAAAGTTAACTATGGCTACACCTTC
TRBJ2-7,NA,few,TRBV12-3/TRBV12-4,CASSLYSSYEQYF,TGTGCCAGCAGTTTGTACAGCTCCTACGAGCAGTACTTC
TRBJ2-7,TRBD2,NA,TRBV7-2,CASSLTTSGVSYEQYF,TGTGCCAGCAGCTTAACAACTAGCGGGGTGTCCTACGAGCAGTACTTC
TRBJ2-4,NA,NA,TRBV15,CATLPGGAGASKNIQYF,TGTGCCACTTTACCTGGGGGCGCGGGGGCTTCCAAAAACATTCAGTACTTC
TRBJ1-3,NA,NA,TRBV27,CASSPREGNTIYF,TGTGCCAGCAGTCCAAGGGAGGGAAACACCATATATTTT
TRBJ2-5,TRBD2,NA,TRBV4-1,CASSQVGLAGSETQYF,TGCGCCAGCAGCCAAGTTGGACTAGCGGGATCTGAGACCCAGTACTTC
TRBJ1-2,TRBD1,NA,TRBV28,CASSYRGGDRAYGYTF,TGTGCCAGCAGTTATAGGGGCGGGGACAGGGCCTATGGCTACACCTTC
TRBJ1-2,NA,NA,TRBV6-4,CASSEGGVGGPYGYTF,TGTGCCAGCAGTGAGGGCGGGGTAGGAGGTCCATACGGCTACACCTTC
TRBJ1-6,TRBD1,NA,TRBV2,CASRPEGQGNSPLHF,TGTGCCAGCAGACCCGAGGGACAGGGTAATTCACCCCTCCACTTT
TRBJ2-5,TRBD1,NA,TRBV7-3,CASSLNPTGGFQETQYF,TGTGCCAGCAGCTTAAACCCGACAGGGGGCTTCCAAGAGACCCAGTACTTC
TRBJ1-6,NA,NA,TRBV6-2/TRBV6-3,CASSYARDNSPLHF,TGTGCCAGCAGTTACGCCAGGGATAATTCACCCCTCCACTTT
TRBJ1-4,NA,NA,TRBV5-6,CASSAGGNEKLFF,TGTGCCAGCAGCGCGGGCGGGAATGAAAAACTGTTTTTT
TRBJ1-5,NA,NA,TRBV6-5,CASSYSTGSNQPQHF,TGTGCCAGCAGTTACTCGACGGGGTCCAATCAGCCCCAGCATTTT
TRBJ2-5,NA,NA,TRBV7-8,CASRPLTSEETQYF,TGTGCCAGCAGACCCCTGACTAGTGAAGAGACCCAGTACTTC
TRBJ2-7,TRBD1,few,TRBV7-2,CASSLGPSGTASYEQYF,TGTGCCAGCAGCTTAGGGCCTTCCGGGACAGCGAGCTACGAGCAGTACTTC
TRBJ2-7,TRBD2,NA,TRBV19,CASSIEGTSGTYEQYF,TGTGCCAGTAGTATAGAGGGGACTAGCGGGACCTACGAGCAGTACTTC
TRBJ2-4,TRBD2,few,TRBV3-1/TRBV3-2,CASSQRLAITNIQYF,TGTGCCAGCAGCCAACGACTAGCCATTACGAACATTCAGTACTTC
TRBJ1-4,TRBD1,NA,TRBV3-1/TRBV3-2,CASSQDLPGTATNEKLFF,TGTGCCAGCAGCCAAGATTTGCCGGGGACAGCAACTAATGAAAAACTGTTTTTT
TRBJ1-6,TRBD1,NA,TRBV11-3,CASTEQGLGGSPLHF,TGTGCCAGCACCGAACAGGGGCTCGGTGGTTCACCCCTCCACTTT
TRBJ1-5,TRBD1,NA,TRBV19,CASSIDPYRGRYQPQHF,TGTGCCAGTAGTATAGATCCCTACAGGGGTCGGTATCAGCCCCAGCATTTT
TRBJ2-3,NA,NA,TRBV11-3,CASSLARLGTDTQYF,TGTGCCAGCAGCTTAGCCCGACTTGGGACAGATACGCAGTATTTT
TRBJ2-3,NA,once,TRBV18,CASSPPAGTDTQYF,TGTGCCAGCTCACCACCGGCCGGCACAGATACGCAGTATTTT
TRBJ1-4,NA,NA,TRBV5-6,CASSFSLTINEKLFF,TGTGCCAGCAGCTTCTCCCTGACTATTAATGAAAAACTGTTTTTT
TRBJ2-5,TRBD1,NA,TRBV7-3,CASRAQDRNQETQYF,TGTGCCAGCAGAGCCCAGGACAGGAACCAAGAGACCCAGTACTTC
TRBJ2-7,TRBD2,NA,TRBV6-5,CASSYSYGLAASEQYF,TGTGCCAGCAGTTACTCGTACGGCCTAGCGGCATCCGAGCAGTACTTC
TRBJ2-7,NA,NA,TRBV24-1,CATSDSHYEQYF,TGTGCCACCAGTGATTCCCATTACGAGCAGTACTTC
TRBJ2-1,TRBD1,NA,TRBV11-3,CASSSGTGPNEQFF,TGTGCCAGCAGCTCCGGGACAGGGCCCAATGAGCAGTTCTTC
TRBJ2-3,TRBD2,NA,TRBV9,CASSVGSGSRYTDTQYF,TGTGCCAGCAGCGTTGGTAGCGGGAGCCGTTACACAGATACGCAGTATTTT
TRBJ2-1,TRBD1,NA,TRBV10-1,CASSESRDRGDEQFF,TGCGCCAGCAGTGAGTCAAGGGACAGGGGGGATGAGCAGTTCTTC
TRBJ1-5,NA,NA,TRBV6-2/TRBV6-3,CASSPQGYQPQHF,TGTGCCAGCAGTCCACAGGGTTATCAGCCCCAGCATTTT
TRBJ1-3,TRBD1,NA,TRBV7-9,CASSGRAGGGLENTIYF,TGTGCCAGCAGCGGCAGAGCAGGGGGTGGGCTGGAAAACACCATATATTTT
TRBJ2-7,TRBD1,NA,TRBV4-3,CASSQVWTGDEQYF,TGCGCCAGCAGCCAAGTCTGGACAGGGGACGAGCAGTACTTC
TRBJ1-4,TRBD1,NA,TRBV11-2,CASSSISGTATTNEKLFF,TGTGCCAGCAGCTCTATATCCGGGACAGCTACAACTAATGAAAAACTGTTTTTT
TRBJ2-5,TRBD1,NA,TRBV9,CASSVGDRYQQETQYF,TGTGCCAGCAGCGTGGGGGACAGATACCAACAAGAGACCCAGTACTTC
TRBJ2-2,NA,few,TRBV27,CASSSVPGSGELFF,TGTGCCAGCAGTTCGGTTCCAGGGTCCGGGGAGCTGTTTTTT
TRBJ1-2,NA,NA,TRBV28,CASSFRGTANYGYTF,TGTGCCAGCAGTTTTAGGGGGACCGCTAACTATGGCTACACCTTC
TRBJ1-1,TRBD1,NA,TRBV11-2,CASSLSRGQWTEAFF,TGTGCCAGCAGCTTAAGCAGGGGGCAGTGGACTGAAGCTTTCTTT
TRBJ1-2,NA,NA,TRBV4-3,CASSRRTDNYGYTF,TGCGCCAGCAGCCGTCGGACAGATAACTATGGCTACACCTTC
TRBJ1-2,NA,NA,TRBV3-1/TRBV3-2,CASSPRWARHNYGYTF,TGTGCCAGCAGCCCAAGGTGGGCGAGACATAACTATGGCTACACCTTC
TRBJ1-1,NA,NA,TRBV6-2/TRBV6-3,CASSYPGAFEAFF,TGTGCCAGCAGTTACCCAGGGGCGTTTGAAGCTTTCTTT